This paragraph reports one TCR beta chain. This clonotype occurred a few times. Its antigen is unknown. Base qualities are not provided; no much larger clone lies one nucleotide away. TCRdb records Illumina NovaSeq 6000 as the sequencer. Using 5'RACE with constant-segment primers, TCRalpha and TCRbeta cDNA libraries were constructed, with sample barcodes and unique molecular identifiers added in the process. Trizol reagent was used to extract RNA from every sample. Libraries were amplified in two PCR steps, with a second sample barcode and Illumina TruSeq adapters added in the second step. Libraries were sequenced on an Illumina NovaSeq with 2 x 150 bp paired-end reads. Per the source publication's procedure: With migec v1.2.7, reads were demultiplexed and then collapsed into UMI-guided consensus sequences. Using mixcr v2.1.11, the UMI consensuses were aligned to TRA and TRB V and J templates and assembled into clonotypes. Clonotypes were classified as expanded or contracted when called significant by both edgeR and NoisET, with noise models trained on biological replicates. For edgeR calls, a false discovery rate-adjusted p below 0.01 and a log2 fold-change threshold of 1 were applied. As an exploratory analysis of dynamics, max-normalized trajectories of the 1000 most abundant clonotypes were examined with PCA combined with hierarchical clustering. Separately sequenced CD4+ and CD8+ repertoires were used to assign a CD4 or CD8 phenotype to each responding clone. TCRdb redid the processing of the public reads, applying fastp at Q25 and MiXCR, and retained in-frame beta chains. For every CDR3 protein sequence, its rows merge into one entry that carries the most common genes and DNA. TCRdb, rather than the study authors, made the V and J calls. The sample profile shows roughly 610,000 distinct CDR3 sequences; 17% of them were found once. About 8.1% of the sample lies in the top ten.

Ficoll-Paque density gradient centrifugation was the method used to isolate PBMCs. Taken from the germline V gene (reference sequence), the CDR1 and CDR2 loops are MNHEY and SMNVEV. V and J are truncated by 5 bases and 9 bases respectively, leaving an intervening sequence of 16 bases. The CDR3 sequence holds 13 residues, the cysteine and phenylalanine included. Only CDR3 DNA remains: 39 bases, in frame from the first base. The entry originates in a study of T-cell memory formation after mild COVID-19 listed by TCRdb under 2021. Study-level background: Most TCR sequence clusters were specific to one of the two donors. In two donors, T-cell clones that expanded and contracted after mild COVID-19 were tracked by sequencing TCRalpha and TCRbeta repertoires over time. The cohort was made up of two young adult volunteers, one female and one male, who were previously healthy.

Overall results and qualifications from the work: Clones that contracted from day 15 to 85 showed balanced CD4/CD8 phenotypes, whereas a second wave of clones that expanded from day 15 to 37 leaned towards CD4+. The second-wave clones that peaked on day 37 were not confirmed to be SARS-CoV-2 specific. Some responding clones were detected in pre-infection memory, which suggested that pre-existing cross-reactive memory T cells had joined the SARS-CoV-2 response. Contracting CD4+ clones were found mainly in CM and EM memory subsets, while CD8+ clones were enriched in EMRA. Only a couple of mild cases were covered in the study, and larger cohorts including severe cases with pre-infection samples were considered necessary.

The receptor chain draws on TRBV27 and TRBJ1-2; the D segment cannot be called with confidence. Sample: PBMCs or a T cell subset sorted from them (not recorded which). This TCR came from an adult woman who had mild COVID-19 (a few samples of this study predate the infection). The sample titles of this study are shuffled in the database, so cell type and time point are left out; the donor was told from shared clones. CDR3 sequence: CASSPTNKGSYTF. The DNA sequence is TGTGCCAGCAGTCCGACCAATAAGGGAAGCTACACCTTC.